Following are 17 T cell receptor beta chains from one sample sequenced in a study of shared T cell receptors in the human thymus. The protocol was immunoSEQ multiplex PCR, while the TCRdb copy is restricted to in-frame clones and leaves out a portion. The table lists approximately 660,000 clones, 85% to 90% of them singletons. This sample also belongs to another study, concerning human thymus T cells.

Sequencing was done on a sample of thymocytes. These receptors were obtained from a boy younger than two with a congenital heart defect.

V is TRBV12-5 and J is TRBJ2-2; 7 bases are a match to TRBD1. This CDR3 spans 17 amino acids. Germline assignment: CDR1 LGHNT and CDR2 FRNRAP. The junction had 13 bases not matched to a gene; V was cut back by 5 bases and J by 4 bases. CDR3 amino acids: CASGQGTAVNFTGELFF. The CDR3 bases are TGTGCTAGTGGTCAAGGGACAGCGGTTAACTTCACCGGGGAGCTGTTTTTT.

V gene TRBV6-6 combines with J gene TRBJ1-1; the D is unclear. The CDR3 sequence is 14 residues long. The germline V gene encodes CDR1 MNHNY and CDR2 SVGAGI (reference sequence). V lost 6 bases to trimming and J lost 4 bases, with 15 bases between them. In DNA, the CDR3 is TGTGCCAGCAGCCCCAAGTCGCGGGGCACTGAAGCTTTCTTT. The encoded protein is CASSPKSRGTEAFF.

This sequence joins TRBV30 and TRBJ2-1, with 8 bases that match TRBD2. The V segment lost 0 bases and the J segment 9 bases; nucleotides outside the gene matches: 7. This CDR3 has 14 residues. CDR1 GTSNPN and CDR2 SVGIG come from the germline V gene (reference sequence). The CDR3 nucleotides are TGTGCCTGGAGTGTACTAGCGGAGGGGGGTGAGCAGTTCTTC. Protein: CAWSVLAEGGEQFF.

The DNA of the CDR3 is TGTGCCAGCAGTACCTGGGCTAGCGGGAGCAAGACCCAGTACTTC. Translation: CASSTWASGSKTQYF. This rearrangement joins TRBV6-5 to TRBJ2-5, with TRBD2 matching 10 bases. This CDR3 contains 15 residues. The junction had 9 bases not matched to a gene; V was cut back by 5 bases and J by 6 bases. CDR1 is MNHEY and CDR2 is SVGAGI in the germline V gene.

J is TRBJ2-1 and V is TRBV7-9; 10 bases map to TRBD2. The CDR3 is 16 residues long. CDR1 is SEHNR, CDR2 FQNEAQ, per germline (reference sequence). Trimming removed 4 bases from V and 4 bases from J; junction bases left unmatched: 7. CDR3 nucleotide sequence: TGTGCCAGCAGCTCCGAACCTAGCGGGAGTTACAATGAGCAGTTCTTC. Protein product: CASSSEPSGSYNEQFF.

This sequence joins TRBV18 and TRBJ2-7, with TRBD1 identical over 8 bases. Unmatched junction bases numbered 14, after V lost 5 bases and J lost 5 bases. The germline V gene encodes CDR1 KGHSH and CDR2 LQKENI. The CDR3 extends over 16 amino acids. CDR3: CASSTHQGARVNEQYF. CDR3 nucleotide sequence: TGTGCCAGCTCAACCCACCAGGGGGCGAGGGTAAACGAGCAGTACTTC.

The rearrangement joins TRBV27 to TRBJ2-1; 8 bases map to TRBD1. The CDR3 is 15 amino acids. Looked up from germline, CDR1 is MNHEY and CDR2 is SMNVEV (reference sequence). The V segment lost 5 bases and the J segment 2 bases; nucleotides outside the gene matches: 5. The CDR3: CASSPQGATYNEQFF. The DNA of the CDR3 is TGTGCCAGCAGTCCCCAGGGGGCTACCTACAATGAGCAGTTCTTC.

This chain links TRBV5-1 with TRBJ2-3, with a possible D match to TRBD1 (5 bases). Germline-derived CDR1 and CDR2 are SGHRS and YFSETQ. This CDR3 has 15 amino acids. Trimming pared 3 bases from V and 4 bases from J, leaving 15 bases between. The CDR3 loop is CASSWLGVGADTQYF. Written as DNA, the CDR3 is TGCGCCAGCAGCTGGTTAGGGGTTGGGGCAGATACGCAGTATTTT.

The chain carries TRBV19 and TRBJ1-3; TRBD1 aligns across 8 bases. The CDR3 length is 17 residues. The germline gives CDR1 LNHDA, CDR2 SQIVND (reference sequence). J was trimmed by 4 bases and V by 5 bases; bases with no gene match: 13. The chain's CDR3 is CASSPSPSTGDGNTIYF. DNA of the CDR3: TGTGCCAGTAGTCCAAGCCCCTCGACAGGGGACGGAAACACCATATATTTT. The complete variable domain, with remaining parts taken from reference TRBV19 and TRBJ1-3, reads DGGITQSPKYLFRKEGQNVTLSCEQNLNHDAMYWYRQDPGQGLRLIYYSQIVNDFQKGDIAEGYSVSREKKESFPLTVTSAQKNPTAFYLCASSPSPSTGDGNTIYFGEGSWLTVV.

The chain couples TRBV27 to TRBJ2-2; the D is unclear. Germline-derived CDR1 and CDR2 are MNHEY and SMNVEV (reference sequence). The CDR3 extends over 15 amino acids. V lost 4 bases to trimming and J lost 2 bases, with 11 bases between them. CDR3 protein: CASSYLSPNTGELFF. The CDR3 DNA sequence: TGTGCCAGCAGTTATCTAAGTCCTAACACCGGGGAGCTGTTTTTT.

The chain's CDR3 is CATQLGVHVTEAFF. As DNA, the CDR3 is TGTGCCACCCAGCTCGGGGTGCACGTCACTGAAGCTTTCTTT. The rearrangement joins TRBV19 to TRBJ1-1; no clear D. The germline V and J ends were trimmed by 10 bases and 4 bases, with 19 bases remaining between them. The CDR3 totals 14 residues. Germline CDR1 LNHDA, CDR2 SQIVND (reference sequence).

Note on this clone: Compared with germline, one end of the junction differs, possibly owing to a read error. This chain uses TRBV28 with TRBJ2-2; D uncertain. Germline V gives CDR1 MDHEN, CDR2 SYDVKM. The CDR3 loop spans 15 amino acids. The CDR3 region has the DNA TGTACCAGCAGTTTATTCCAGATACCCACCGGGGAGCTGTTTTTT. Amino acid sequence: CTSSLFQIPTGELFF.

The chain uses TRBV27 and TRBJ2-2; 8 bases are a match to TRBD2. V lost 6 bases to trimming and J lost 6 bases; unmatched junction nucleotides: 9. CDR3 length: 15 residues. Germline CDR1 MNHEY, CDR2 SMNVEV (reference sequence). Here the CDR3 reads CASSTGGDIAGELFF. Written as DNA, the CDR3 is TGTGCCAGCAGCACGGGGGGGGACATCGCCGGGGAGCTGTTTTTT.

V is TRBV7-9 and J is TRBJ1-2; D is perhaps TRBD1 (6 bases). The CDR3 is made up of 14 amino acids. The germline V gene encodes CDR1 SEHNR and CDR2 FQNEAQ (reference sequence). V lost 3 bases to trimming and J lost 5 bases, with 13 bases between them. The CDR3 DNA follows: TGTGCCAGCAGCTTCCCAGGGGCCAGATATGGCTACACCTTC. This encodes CASSFPGARYGYTF. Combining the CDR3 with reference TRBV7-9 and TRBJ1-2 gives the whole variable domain DTGVSQNPRHKITKRGQNVTFRCDPISEHNRLYWYRQTLGQGPEFLTYFQNEAQLEKSRLLSDRFSAERPKGSFSTLEIQRTEQGDSAMYLCASSFPGARYGYTFGSGTRLTVV.

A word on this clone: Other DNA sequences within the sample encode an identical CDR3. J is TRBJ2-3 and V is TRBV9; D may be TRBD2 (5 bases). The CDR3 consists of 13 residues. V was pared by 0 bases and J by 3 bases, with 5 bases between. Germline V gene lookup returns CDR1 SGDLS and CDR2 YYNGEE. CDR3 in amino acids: CASSVGGTDTQYF. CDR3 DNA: TGTGCCAGCAGCGTAGGAGGGACAGATACGCAGTATTTT.

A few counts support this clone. This chain's CDR3 is CASTKGHRTGNTIYF. The CDR3, as DNA: TGTGCCAGTACCAAGGGACATCGGACAGGAAACACCATATATTTT. The J gene is TRBJ1-3, the V gene TRBV19; a possible D gene is TRBD1 (6 bases). Looked up from germline, CDR1 is LNHDA and CDR2 is SQIVND (reference sequence). The CDR3 extends over 15 amino acids. Trimming stripped 7 bases from V and 4 bases from J, with 17 bases between.

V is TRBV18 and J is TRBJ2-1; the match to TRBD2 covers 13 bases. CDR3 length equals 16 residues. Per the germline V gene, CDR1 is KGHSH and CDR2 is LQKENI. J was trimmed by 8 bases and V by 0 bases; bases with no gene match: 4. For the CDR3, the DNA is TGTGCCAGCTCACCACCGAGGACTAGCGGGAGAGATGAGCAGTTCTTC. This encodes CASSPPRTSGRDEQFF.